This TCR beta chain was sequenced in a study of cytomegalovirus exposure and HLA in healthy donors. On the study more broadly: An early data release held some 85 million unique TCRs from HLA-typed donors. General study findings and limits: Analyzed later, most CMV-associated TCR beta chains appeared HLA-restricted.

Germline V gives CDR1 SNHLY, CDR2 FYNNEI. The V and J ends lost 7 bases and 0 bases respectively, with 15 bases between them. This CDR3 has 15 amino acids. Turning to this clone: Its specificity is not known.

Sampled while nominally healthy, donors likely had unrecorded immune exposures. PCR primers comprised 60 Vbeta and 13 Jbeta primers. The table came from immunoSEQ multiplex PCR; TCRdb's copy has only in-frame clones and leaves some out. The table shows 160,000 or so clones, with over 80% occurring only once. The chain links TRBV2 to TRBJ1-1; D call uncertain. Material for sequencing was PBMCs. This TCR derives from a young woman in good health and CMV-seronegative. The CDR3 region is CASTLDSGLNTEAFF. DNA for the CDR3: TGTGCCAGCACCCTCGACTCCGGTTTGAACACTGAAGCTTTCTTT.